This T cell receptor (beta chain) was found in a study of shared clonotypes between healthy human individuals. General study results and limits: Clonotypes that were shared across four donors made up about 4.5% of naive CD4 clonotypes.

Libraries were prepared by immunoSEQ multiplex PCR; TCRdb keeps only in-frame clonotypes and omits some of them. The table lists some 2,500,000 clones, 85% to 95% of them singletons, with 0.37% in the top ten. The J segment lost 8 bases and the V segment lost 3 bases, leaving 9 bases of the junction unmatched. The V gene's germline CDR1 is ENHRY and CDR2 SYGVKD. The CDR3 runs to 15 residues. Within Nashville, Tennessee resided all donors, each a Caucasian adult. About this clone itself: Its antigen remains unknown.

This clonotype was obtained from a man aged 18-30 years in good health. Some clones in this sample may be carry-over from other donors' samples. The V gene is TRBV10-3, the J gene TRBJ1-3; 8 positions agree with TRBD1. The source material was naive CD4+ T cells from PBMCs. Noted subset: CD45RA+ positively selected. CDR3 nucleotide sequence: TGTGCCATCAGTGAAAGACAGGGGAGGAAAGACACCATATATTTT. Encoded protein: CAISERQGRKDTIYF.